This T cell receptor beta chain was recovered during a study of shared clonotypes between healthy human individuals. Notes on the study in general: The study generally estimated greater richness for naive than memory subsets. Blood alone was sampled, and tissue repertoires likely differ.

A CD45RA+ naive subset and a CD45RA-negative memory subset were split from CD4+ cells. Source study methods: ImmunoSEQ output held junction-only sequences without quality scores, so filtering differed. Here immunoSEQ multiplex PCR was the method, and the copy in TCRdb shows in-frame clones only, minus some. V, J and clone size reflect that table, while D and trimming were determined from the DNA. The table has over a million clones, about 98% seen once. The germline V gene encodes CDR1 SGHNT and CDR2 YENEEA. The CDR3 consists of 15 residues. The V and J ends lost 0 bases and 1 base, in that order; junction bases with no gene match: 2. In the case of this clone: Its antigen is undetermined.

The TCR sequence derives from a man aged 30 to 39 in good health. The chain is built from TRBV11-3 and TRBJ1-2; 7 bases are a match to TRBD1. Source material: naive CD4+ T cells sorted from blood. This sample's subset: CD45RA+ positively selected. CDR3 DNA sequence: TGTGCCAGCAGCTTAGAGGCAGGGGGTAACTATGGCTACACCTTC. Encoded protein: CASSLEAGGNYGYTF.